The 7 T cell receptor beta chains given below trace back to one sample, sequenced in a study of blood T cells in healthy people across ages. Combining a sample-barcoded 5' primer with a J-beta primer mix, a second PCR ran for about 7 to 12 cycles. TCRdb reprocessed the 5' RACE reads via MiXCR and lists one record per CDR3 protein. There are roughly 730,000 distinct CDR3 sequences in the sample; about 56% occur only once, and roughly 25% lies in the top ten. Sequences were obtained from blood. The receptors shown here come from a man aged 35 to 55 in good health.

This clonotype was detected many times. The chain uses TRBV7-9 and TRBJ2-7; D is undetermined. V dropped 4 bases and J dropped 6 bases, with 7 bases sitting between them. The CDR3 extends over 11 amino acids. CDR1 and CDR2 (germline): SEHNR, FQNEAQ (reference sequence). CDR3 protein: CASSSIGEQYF. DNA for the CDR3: TGTGCCAGCAGCTCAATTGGCGAGCAGTACTTC.

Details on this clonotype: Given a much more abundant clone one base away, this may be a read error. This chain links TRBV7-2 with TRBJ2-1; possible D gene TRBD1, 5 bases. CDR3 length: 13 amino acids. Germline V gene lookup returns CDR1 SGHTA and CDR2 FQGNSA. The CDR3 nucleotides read TGTGCCTGCAGCTTTAAAGGGGATCATGAGCAGTTCTTC. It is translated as CACSFKGDHEQFF.

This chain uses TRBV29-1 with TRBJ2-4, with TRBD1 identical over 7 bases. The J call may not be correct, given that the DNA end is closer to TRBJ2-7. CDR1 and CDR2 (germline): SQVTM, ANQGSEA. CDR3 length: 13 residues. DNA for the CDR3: TGCAGCGTCGCGGACAGGCAGAATCGCGAGCAGTACTTC. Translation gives CSVADRQNREQYF.

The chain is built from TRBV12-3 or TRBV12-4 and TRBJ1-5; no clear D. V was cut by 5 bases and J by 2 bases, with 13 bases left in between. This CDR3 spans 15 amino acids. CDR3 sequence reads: CASSPSWRGNQPQHF. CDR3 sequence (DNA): TGTGCCAGCAGTCCATCCTGGCGGGGCAATCAGCCCCAGCATTTT.

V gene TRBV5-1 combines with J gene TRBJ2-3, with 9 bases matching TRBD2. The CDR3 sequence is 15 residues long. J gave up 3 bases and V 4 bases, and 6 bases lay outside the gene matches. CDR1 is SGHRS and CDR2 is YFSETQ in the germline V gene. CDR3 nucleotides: TGCGCCAGCAGCCCCCGGACTAGCGAAACAGATACGCAGTATTTT. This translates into CASSPRTSETDTQYF.

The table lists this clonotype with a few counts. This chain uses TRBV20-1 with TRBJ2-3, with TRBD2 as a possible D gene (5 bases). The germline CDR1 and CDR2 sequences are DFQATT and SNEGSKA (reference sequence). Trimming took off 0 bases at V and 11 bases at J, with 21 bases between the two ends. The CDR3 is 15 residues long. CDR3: CSARETVDQTGKQYF. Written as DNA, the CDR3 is TGCAGTGCTAGAGAGACGGTAGACCAAACGGGGAAGCAGTATTTT.

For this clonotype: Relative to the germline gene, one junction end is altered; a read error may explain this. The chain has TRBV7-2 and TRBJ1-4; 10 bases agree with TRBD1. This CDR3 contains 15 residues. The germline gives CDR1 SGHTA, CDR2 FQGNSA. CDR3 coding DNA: TGTGCCAGTAGCTCTCAGACAGGGGGCGTCGGAAAACTGTTTTTT. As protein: CASSSQTGGVGKLFF. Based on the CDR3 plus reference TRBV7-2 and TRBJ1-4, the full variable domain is GAGVSQSPSNKVTEKGKDVELRCDPISGHTALYWYRQSLGQGLEFLIYFQGNSAPDKSGLPSDRFSAERTGGSVSTLTIQRTQQEDSAVYLCASSSQTGGVGKLFFGSGTQLSVL.